This T cell receptor beta chain was identified during a study of CD8+ T cells in alopecia areata. Extraction of RNA preceded its reverse transcription into cDNA, which served as the sequencing template. Clones were sequenced by immunoSEQ multiplex PCR, and TCRdb holds only the in-frame ones, with some missing. The sample carries about 280,000 clones, roughly 60% recorded once. This sample's treatment: oral pan-JAK inhibitor, 5-10 mg twice daily. V gave up 0 bases and J gave up 0 bases, with 8 bases separating them. The CDR3 spans 15 residues. Germline-derived CDR1 and CDR2 are ENHRY and SYGVKD. Sample: CD4+ T cells sorted from blood, taken at week 24, from a patient treated with tofacitinib. This clonotype was obtained from a human donor with alopecia areata. This chain connects TRBV10-3 to TRBJ1-1; D ambiguous. The CDR3 coding sequence is TGTGCCATCAGTGAGTCCGAACTCCTGAACACTGAAGCTTTCTTT. Its translation: CAISESELLNTEAFF.